The sequence of this T cell receptor (beta chain) was determined in a study of read filtering for tumor transcriptome and immune sequencing. Study-level background: By R-ISS, stages I, II and III held approximately 8, 16 and 7 patients. TCR-mapped reads were about 3.5 to 10.27 million with IR-seq versus about 85 to 1,300 with RNA-seq.

Only a few counts were recorded for this clonotype. Its antigen is unknown. A much larger clone is a single base away; this may be a read error. Per germline, CDR1 SGHVS and CDR2 FQNEAQ. This CDR3 region has 15 residues. V lost 5 bases, J lost 4 bases, and 17 bases lay in between. Molecular barcoded adaptors covering alpha/delta and beta/gamma chains were used on around 400 ng RNA. TCRdb processed the reads anew with MiXCR; each CDR3 protein has one entry. The data contain more than 100,000 distinct CDR3 sequences, roughly 13% of them singletons. Whole-study results and caveats: Sorted CD138-negative bone marrow cells were not purified T cells.

This chain connects TRBV7-8 to TRBJ1-1; D is undetermined. The sample was a population of CD138-negative cells sorted from bone marrow. The receptor was isolated from a donor at least 40 years old with multiple myeloma. The chain's CDR3 is CASSGGFSWATEAFF. DNA of the CDR3: TGTGCCAGCAGCGGAGGCTTCTCCTGGGCCACTGAAGCTTTCTTT.